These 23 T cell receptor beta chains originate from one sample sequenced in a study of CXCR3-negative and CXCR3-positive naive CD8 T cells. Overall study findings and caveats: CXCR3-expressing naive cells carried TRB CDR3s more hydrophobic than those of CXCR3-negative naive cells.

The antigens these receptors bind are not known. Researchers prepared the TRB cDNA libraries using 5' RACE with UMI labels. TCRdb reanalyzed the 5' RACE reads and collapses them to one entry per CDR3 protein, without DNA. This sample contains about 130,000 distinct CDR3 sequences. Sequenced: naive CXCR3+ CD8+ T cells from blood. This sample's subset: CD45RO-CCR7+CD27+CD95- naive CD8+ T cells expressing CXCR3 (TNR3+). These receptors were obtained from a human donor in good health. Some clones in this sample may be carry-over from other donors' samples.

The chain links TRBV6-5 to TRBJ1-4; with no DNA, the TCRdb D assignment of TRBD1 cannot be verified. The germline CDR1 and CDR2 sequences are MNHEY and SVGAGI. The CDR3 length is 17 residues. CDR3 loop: CASGRRGTGTTNEKLFF.

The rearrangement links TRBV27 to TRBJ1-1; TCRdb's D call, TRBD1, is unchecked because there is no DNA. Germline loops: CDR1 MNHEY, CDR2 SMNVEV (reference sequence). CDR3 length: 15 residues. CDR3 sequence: CASSSLGGEDTEAFF.

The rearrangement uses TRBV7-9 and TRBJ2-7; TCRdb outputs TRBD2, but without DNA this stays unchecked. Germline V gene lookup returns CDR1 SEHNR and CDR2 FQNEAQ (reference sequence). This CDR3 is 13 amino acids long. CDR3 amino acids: CASSLGAAFEQYF.

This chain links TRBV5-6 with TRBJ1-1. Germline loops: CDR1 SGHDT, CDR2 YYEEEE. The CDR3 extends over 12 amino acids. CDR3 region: CASSLTNTEAFF.

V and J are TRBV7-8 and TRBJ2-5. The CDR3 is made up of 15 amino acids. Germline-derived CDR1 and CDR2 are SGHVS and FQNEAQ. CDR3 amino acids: CASSYSWLEKETQYF.

The CDR3 loop is CASSLVPQGENYGYTF. V and J are TRBV7-2 and TRBJ1-2; TCRdb's D gene call, TRBD1, goes unchecked for lack of DNA. Looked up from germline, CDR1 is SGHTA and CDR2 is FQGNSA. The CDR3 totals 16 residues.

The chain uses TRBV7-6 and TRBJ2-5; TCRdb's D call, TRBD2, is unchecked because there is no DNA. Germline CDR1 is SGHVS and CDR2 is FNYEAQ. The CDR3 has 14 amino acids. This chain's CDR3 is CASSWSGGPETQYF.

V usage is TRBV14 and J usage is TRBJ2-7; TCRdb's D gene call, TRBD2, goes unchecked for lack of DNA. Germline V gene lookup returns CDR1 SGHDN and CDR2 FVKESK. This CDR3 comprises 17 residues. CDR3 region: CASSQDRRASGTYEQYF.

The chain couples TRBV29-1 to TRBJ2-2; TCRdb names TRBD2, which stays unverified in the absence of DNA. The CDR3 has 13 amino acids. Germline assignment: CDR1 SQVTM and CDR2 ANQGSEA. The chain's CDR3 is CSVVLAGVWELFF.

CDR3 region: CASSLLGGNQPQHF. The chain employs TRBV11-2 and TRBJ1-5; TCRdb's D call of TRBD1 is untestable without DNA. The CDR3 runs to 14 residues. Germline V lookup: CDR1 SGHAT, CDR2 FQNNGV.

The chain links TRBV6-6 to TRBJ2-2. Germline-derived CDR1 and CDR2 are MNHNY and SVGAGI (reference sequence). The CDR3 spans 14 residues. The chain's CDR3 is CASLLLTNTGELFF.

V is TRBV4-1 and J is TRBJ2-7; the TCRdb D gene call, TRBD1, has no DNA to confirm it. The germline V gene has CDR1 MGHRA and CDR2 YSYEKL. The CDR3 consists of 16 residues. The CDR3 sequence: CASSQYPGQGNYEQYF.

The CDR3 sequence is CASSHDREETQYF. This chain links TRBV3-1 with TRBJ2-5; TCRdb outputs TRBD1, but without DNA this stays unchecked. This CDR3 has 13 residues. Germline CDR1 and CDR2: LGHDT and YNNKEL (reference sequence).

Here the CDR3 reads CASTVGGNSYNSPLHF. The chain has TRBV28 and TRBJ1-6; TCRdb names TRBD1, which stays unverified in the absence of DNA. This CDR3 is built from 16 residues. Germline CDR1 is MDHEN and CDR2 is SYDVKM. The full variable domain, completed using reference TRBV28 and TRBJ1-6, is DVKVTQSSRYLVKRTGEKVFLECVQDMDHENMFWYRQDPGLGLRLIYFSYDVKMKEKGDIPEGYSVSREKKERFSLILESASTNQTSMYLCASTVGGNSYNSPLHFGNGTRLTVT.

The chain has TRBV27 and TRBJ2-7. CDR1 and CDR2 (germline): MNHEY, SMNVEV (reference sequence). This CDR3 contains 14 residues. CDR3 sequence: CASSFASSSYGQYF.

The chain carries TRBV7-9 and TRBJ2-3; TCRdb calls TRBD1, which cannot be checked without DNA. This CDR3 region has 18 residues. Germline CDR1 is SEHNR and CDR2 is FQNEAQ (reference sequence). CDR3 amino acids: CASSLPKGTGGFIDTQYF.

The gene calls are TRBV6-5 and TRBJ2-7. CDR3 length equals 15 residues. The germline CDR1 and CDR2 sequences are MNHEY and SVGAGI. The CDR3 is CASSYSNSVRDEQYF.

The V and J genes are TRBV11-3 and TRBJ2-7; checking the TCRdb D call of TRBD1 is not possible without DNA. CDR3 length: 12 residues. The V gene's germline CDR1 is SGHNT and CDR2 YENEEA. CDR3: CASSSPGGEQYF.

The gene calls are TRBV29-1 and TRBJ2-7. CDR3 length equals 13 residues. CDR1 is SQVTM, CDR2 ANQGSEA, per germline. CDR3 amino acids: CSVELEYSYEQYF.

The CDR3 sequence: CASSLSVSYEQYF. The chain couples TRBV27 to TRBJ2-7. This CDR3 contains 13 residues. CDR1 is MNHEY, CDR2 SMNVEV, per germline (reference sequence).

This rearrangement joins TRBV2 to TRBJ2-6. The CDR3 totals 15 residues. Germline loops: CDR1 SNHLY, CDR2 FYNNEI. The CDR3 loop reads CASSEELSGANVLTF.

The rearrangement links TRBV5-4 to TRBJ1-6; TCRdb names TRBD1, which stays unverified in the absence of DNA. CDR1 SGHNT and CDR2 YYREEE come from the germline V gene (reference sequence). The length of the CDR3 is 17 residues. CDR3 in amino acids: CATQQDGASSYNSPLHF.

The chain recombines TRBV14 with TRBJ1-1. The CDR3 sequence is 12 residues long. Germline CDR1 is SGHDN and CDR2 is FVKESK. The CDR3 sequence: CASSLDGYEAFF.